These T cell receptor beta chains were read from a single sample in a study of T cells in Graves' hyperthyroidism and ophthalmopathy. A single record per CDR3 protein comes from TCRdb applying MiXCR to the multiplex PCR reads. The profile shows about 740,000 distinct CDR3 sequences, 14% of them singletons. The sample taken for sequencing was blood. These receptors were taken from a woman aged 18-29 years with Graves' hyperthyroidism. Both conserved end residues are part of each CDR3. D genes are given only for firm matches. The size field is filled for only some rows; it gives once, few, many or a size class.

clone_size d_call j_call v_call cdr3_aa cdr3_nt
few . TRBJ2-1 TRBV28 CAILRDPGLNEQFF TGTGCCATCCTCCGGGACCCCGGGTTGAATGAGCAGTTCTTC
many TRBD2 TRBJ2-3 TRBV6-2/TRBV6-3 CASSTRLAGRDTQYF TGTGCCAGCAGTACCAGACTAGCGGGACGGGATACGCAGTATTTT
. . TRBJ2-3 TRBV10-3 CAISLEADTQYF TGTGCCATCAGTCTAGAAGCAGATACGCAGTATTTT
. . TRBJ2-1 TRBV18 CANSPRLPGGLGNEQFF TGTGCCAACTCACCTAGGCTGCCCGGGGGCTTGGGGAATGAGCAGTTCTTC
. . TRBJ1-2 TRBV20-1 CSAMIGGRWSGYTF TGCAGTGCGATGATTGGGGGGCGTTGGAGCGGCTACACCTTC
few . TRBJ2-6 TRBV19 CASSTLGSGANVLTF TGTGCCAGTAGTACTCTGGGCTCTGGGGCCAACGTCCTGACTTTC
many . TRBJ1-1 TRBV2 CASKGASGGANTEAFF TGTGCCAGCAAGGGAGCCTCTGGGGGAGCGAACACTGAAGCTTTCTTT
many TRBD2 TRBJ2-1 TRBV7-9 CASGSLGLAGKNEQFF TGTGCCAGCGGGTCCCTTGGACTAGCGGGAAAGAATGAGCAGTTCTTC
few TRBD1 TRBJ1-2 TRBV3-1 CASSKVGRGYGYTF TGTGCCAGCAGCAAGGTGGGCAGGGGGTATGGCTACACCTTC
few TRBD2 TRBJ2-1 TRBV25-1 CASSDTGLAGYEQFF TGTGCCAGCAGTGACACCGGCCTAGCGGGGTATGAGCAGTTCTTC
many . TRBJ2-7 TRBV7-2 CASSKRTGLRAKYEQYF TGTGCCAGCAGCAAGCGAACCGGTCTCAGGGCCAAATACGAGCAGTACTTC
few . TRBJ1-1 TRBV12-3/TRBV12-4 CASSLEAGGTEAFF TGTGCCAGCAGTTTAGAAGCAGGAGGCACTGAAGCTTTCTTT
. TRBD1 TRBJ1-2 TRBV20-1 CSARSDRDHYGYTF TGCAGTGCTAGATCGGACAGGGATCACTATGGCTACACCTTC
many . TRBJ2-7 TRBV7-3 CASSLKAGDLYEQYF TGTGCCAGCAGCTTAAAGGCAGGGGACCTCTACGAGCAGTACTTC
many TRBD1 TRBJ2-5 TRBV28 CASSLVQPDRTQETQYF TGTGCCAGCAGTTTGGTCCAGCCGGACAGGACCCAAGAGACCCAGTACTTC
many TRBD1 TRBJ2-3 TRBV7-8 CASSTRTGIDTQYF TGTGCCAGCAGCACTCGGACAGGGATCGATACGCAGTATTTT
many TRBD1 TRBJ1-1 TRBV7-3 CASSLGQGHTEAFF TGTGCCAGCAGCCTCGGACAGGGACACACTGAAGCTTTCTTT
. . TRBJ2-3 TRBV7-6 CASSLRRARGDTQYF TGTGCCAGCAGCCTACGACGGGCTCGTGGAGATACGCAGTATTTT
few TRBD2 TRBJ2-5 TRBV4-1 CASSLYGGGYQETQYF TGCGCCAGCAGCCTATACGGGGGGGGGTACCAAGAGACCCAGTACTTC
few TRBD2 TRBJ2-1 TRBV6-5 CASSWASGRVAGNEQFF TGTGCCAGTTCATGGGCTAGCGGGAGGGTCGCGGGCAATGAGCAGTTCTTC
many . TRBJ2-1 TRBV4-3 CASSQDGSGIYNEQFF TGCGCCAGCAGCCAAGACGGTAGCGGAATATACAATGAGCAGTTCTTC
. TRBD1 TRBJ1-3 TRBV4-1 CASSPRDSSNQAGNTIYF TGCGCCAGCAGCCCCCGGGACAGCTCTAATCAGGCTGGAAACACCATATATTTT
many . TRBJ2-2 TRBV10-2 CACRENANTGELFF TGCGCCTGCCGGGAGAACGCGAACACCGGGGAGCTGTTTTTT
many TRBD2 TRBJ2-7 TRBV12-3/TRBV12-4 CASMPSGNFYEQYF TGTGCCAGCATGCCTAGCGGTAATTTCTACGAGCAGTACTTC
. . TRBJ1-5 TRBV7-9 CASSLGSGFQPQHF TGTGCCAGCAGCTTAGGCTCTGGTTTTCAGCCCCAGCATTTT
few . TRBJ2-2 TRBV28 CASSLFRGSGHGNTGELFF TGTGCCAGCAGTTTATTTAGGGGTTCGGGACACGGGAACACCGGGGAGCTGTTTTTT
. TRBD2 TRBJ2-1 TRBV18 CASSVKWAGGPPYNEQFF TGTGCCAGCTCTGTTAAATGGGCGGGAGGGCCCCCCTACAATGAGCAGTTCTTC
many . TRBJ1-2 TRBV12-3/TRBV12-4 CASSEGWYGYTF TGTGCCAGCAGTGAAGGGTGGTATGGCTACACCTTC
few . TRBJ1-2 TRBV5-1 CASSPAGREGYGYTF TGCGCCAGCAGCCCGGCGGGGAGGGAAGGGTATGGCTACACCTTC
few . TRBJ2-1 TRBV6-2/TRBV6-3 CASSYSRRSGPYNEQFF TGTGCCAGCAGTTACTCGAGGAGGTCGGGACCTTACAATGAGCAGTTCTTC
few TRBD1 TRBJ2-1 TRBV29-1 CSVESGRGRSNEQFF TGCAGCGTTGAAAGTGGTAGGGGGCGTTCCAATGAGCAGTTCTTC
. . TRBJ1-2 TRBV20-1 CSAAPGFYGYTF TGCAGTGCAGCCCCAGGGTTCTATGGCTACACCTTC
many . TRBJ1-1 TRBV30 CAWSPGPPNTEAFF TGTGCCTGGAGTCCTGGCCCTCCGAACACTGAAGCTTTCTTT
few . TRBJ2-3 TRBV11-2 CASRPGSTDTQYF TGTGCCAGCAGACCCGGAAGCACAGATACGCAGTATTTT
many . TRBJ1-6 TRBV30 CAWQIRVDSPLHF TGTGCCTGGCAGATCAGGGTTGATTCACCCCTCCACTTT
few TRBD2 TRBJ2-1 TRBV7-8 CASSPGQNLNLLLAGYNEQFF TGTGCCAGCAGCCCAGGACAGAACCTCAACCTACTACTAGCGGGTTACAATGAGCAGTTCTTC
few TRBD2 TRBJ2-1 TRBV6-5 CASSYSRIGLAGDSSYDEQFF TGTGCCAGCAGTTACTCAAGGATTGGACTAGCGGGAGATTCCTCCTACGATGAGCAGTTCTTC
. . TRBJ2-7 TRBV3-1 CASSHHRGTYFYEQYF TGTGCCAGCAGCCATCATAGAGGGACATATTTCTACGAGCAGTACTTC
. TRBD1 TRBJ2-7 TRBV12-3/TRBV12-4 CASSESRDSSYEQYF TGTGCCAGCAGCGAAAGCCGGGACAGCTCCTACGAGCAGTACTTC
. . TRBJ2-1 TRBV6-6 CASSSPYGQTLYNEQFF TGTGCCAGCAGTTCTCCGTATGGGCAGACCCTCTACAATGAGCAGTTCTTC
many TRBD1 TRBJ2-7 TRBV11-3 CASSNRDRGSYEQYF TGTGCCAGCAGCAACCGGGACAGAGGATCCTACGAGCAGTACTTC
few . TRBJ1-1 TRBV10-3 CAIASTMNTEAFF TGTGCCATCGCTAGTACAATGAACACTGAAGCTTTCTTT
many TRBD2 TRBJ2-3 TRBV7-2 CASSLGAGGPGDTQYF TGTGCCAGCAGCTTGGGAGCGGGAGGGCCGGGCGATACGCAGTATTTT
many . TRBJ2-7 TRBV11-3 CASSFSNPTYEQYF TGTGCCAGCAGCTTCTCAAACCCGACCTACGAGCAGTACTTC
many . TRBJ2-7 TRBV11-2 CASSLGPGATYEQYF TGTGCCAGCAGCTTAGGGCCAGGGGCAACCTACGAGCAGTACTTC
many . TRBJ2-6 TRBV30 CAWTPKEVSGANVLTF TGTGCCTGGACCCCTAAGGAGGTCTCTGGGGCCAACGTCCTGACTTTC
. . TRBJ1-2 TRBV6-2/TRBV6-3 CASSNRQRYGYTF TGTGCCAGCAGTAACAGACAGAGATATGGCTACACCTTC